This T cell receptor beta chain was retrieved from a study of T cell responses to AZD1222 COVID-19 vaccine. The V gene's germline CDR1 is MDHEN and CDR2 SYDVKM. The V gene lost 2 bases and the J gene lost 7 bases, with 12 bases spanning the gap. The CDR3 has 14 residues. The assay was immunoSEQ multiplex PCR, and TCRdb's table has in-frame clones only and misses some. The data show more than 150,000 clones, about 91% seen once. The chain uses TRBV28 and TRBJ2-4; D perhaps matches TRBD2 (5 bases). This TCR was sampled from an adult in good health. Material: peripheral blood, obtained on day 0 of AZD1222 vaccination. CDR3 residues: CASSLMGSGNIQYF. CDR3 nucleotides: TGTGCCAGCAGTTTAATGGGGTCGGGGAACATTCAGTACTTC.